Below are 10 T cell receptor beta chains sequenced from a single sample in a study of cytomegalovirus exposure and HLA in healthy donors. PCR used 60 Vbeta primers and 13 Jbeta primers. Some clones are missing from TCRdb's copy, which holds only in-frame ones; the method was immunoSEQ multiplex PCR. Here the sample spans about 190,000 clones, 65% to 75% being singletons. The material sequenced was PBMCs. These TCRs come from a man aged 25 to 40 in good health and CMV-seropositive.

This clone was found a few times. The V and J genes are TRBV18 and TRBJ1-1; the match to TRBD1 covers 7 bases. J gave up 0 bases and V 5 bases, and 3 bases lay outside the gene matches. Looked up from germline, CDR1 is KGHSH and CDR2 is LQKENI. The CDR3 spans 14 residues. In DNA form, the CDR3 reads TGTGCCAGCTCAGGGGGACAGATGAACACTGAAGCTTTCTTT. Its translation: CASSGGQMNTEAFF.

The chain joins TRBV18 to TRBJ1-3, with a possible D match to TRBD1 (5 bases). This CDR3 is 15 amino acids long. V was clipped by 2 bases and J by 0 bases, with 8 bases between them. Germline assignment: CDR1 KGHSH and CDR2 LQKENI. The CDR3 protein is CASSPNRSSGNTIYF. The DNA of the CDR3 is TGTGCCAGCTCACCAAACAGGAGCTCTGGAAACACCATATATTTT.

V is TRBV29-1 and J is TRBJ1-2; maybe TRBD1 (5 bases). This CDR3 spans 12 amino acids. V was cut by 6 bases and J by 5 bases, with 13 bases left in between. Germline CDR1 and CDR2: SQVTM and ANQGSEA. The chain's CDR3 is CSVALGAYGYTF. The DNA of the CDR3 is TGCAGCGTCGCCCTAGGGGCGTATGGCTACACCTTC.

V usage is TRBV2 and J usage is TRBJ1-1; D is possibly TRBD1 (5 bases). The V gene lost 3 bases and the J gene lost 0 bases, with 8 bases spanning the gap. Germline-derived CDR1 and CDR2 are SNHLY and FYNNEI. The CDR3 totals 14 residues. This CDR3 reads CASSDRAVNTEAFF. In DNA, the CDR3 is TGTGCCAGCAGTGACAGGGCGGTGAACACTGAAGCTTTCTTT.

This clone was recorded a few times. The chain couples TRBV2 to TRBJ1-2; D perhaps matches TRBD1 (6 bases). Germline CDR1 and CDR2: SNHLY and FYNNEI. The CDR3 loop spans 14 amino acids. V lost 3 bases, J lost 6 bases, and 14 bases lay in between. The CDR3 protein is CASSDTTGKHGYTF. CDR3 nucleotides: TGTGCCAGCAGTGATACTACAGGGAAGCATGGCTACACCTTC.

V is TRBV28 and J is TRBJ1-5; a possible D gene is TRBD1 (6 bases). Trimming left V 2 bases short and J 2 bases short, with 13 bases between. The CDR3 totals 16 residues. Germline CDR1 MDHEN, CDR2 SYDVKM. The CDR3 DNA reads as TGTGCCAGCAGTTTAGGAGGGGGAGGGCGCAATCAGCCCCAGCATTTT. Translating it yields CASSLGGGGRNQPQHF.

This sequence joins TRBV7-2 and TRBJ2-7, with D perhaps matching TRBD1 (6 bases). Per the germline V gene, CDR1 is SGHTA and CDR2 is FQGNSA. CDR3 length: 12 residues. The V end lost 6 bases, the J end lost 5 bases, and 11 bases lay between the germline ends. This CDR3 reads CASRFQGHEQYF. DNA of the CDR3: TGTGCCAGCAGATTTCAGGGGCACGAGCAGTACTTC.

CDR3 protein: CASSLVWTFTDTQYF. The CDR3 nucleotides are TGTGCCAGCAGCTTAGTTTGGACTTTCACAGATACGCAGTATTTT. V is TRBV7-2 and J is TRBJ2-3, with a tentative D call TRBD2 (5 bases). The CDR3 totals 15 residues. Between the trimmed V and J ends, which lost 1 base and 2 bases, there was a span of 10 bases. CDR1 is SGHTA and CDR2 is FQGNSA in the germline V gene.

This clone was observed a few times. The chain combines TRBV19 with TRBJ2-7, with D possibly matching TRBD2 (5 bases). The CDR3 runs to 14 residues. Per germline, CDR1 LNHDA and CDR2 SQIVND (reference sequence). V lost 3 bases, J lost 2 bases, and 11 bases lay in between. The CDR3 here is CASSIGVGPYEQYF. In nucleotides, the CDR3 is TGTGCCAGTAGTATCGGGGTTGGTCCCTACGAGCAGTACTTC.

This clone was recorded only once. V is TRBV10-1 and J is TRBJ1-3; D not certain. The CDR3 has 12 amino acids. V lost 9 bases and J lost 3, with 9 bases in between. Germline lookup yields CDR1 WNHNN and CDR2 SYGVQD (reference sequence). The CDR3: CASRHNGNTIYF. The CDR3 nucleotides are TGCGCCAGTAGACACAATGGAAACACCATATATTTT.